Following are 28 T cell receptor beta chains from one sample sequenced in a study of glioma-infiltrating T cells. The iRepertoire nested amplicon-rescue multiplex PCR amplified TCR alpha and beta CDR3s from RNA. TCRdb reprocessed the multiplex PCR reads via MiXCR and lists one record per CDR3 protein. Here the sample spans more than 300,000 distinct CDR3 sequences, 41% being singletons. Sequencing was performed on glioma tissue, nonneoplastic brain tissue, or PBMCs (not recorded which). These receptors were taken from a human donor with low-grade glioma or glioblastoma, undergoing nonglioma brain surgery, or in good health (not recorded which).

The chain recombines TRBV5-1 with TRBJ2-7, with TRBD2 matching over 10 bases. Germline CDR1 SGHRS, CDR2 YFSETQ. This CDR3 contains 16 residues. V shed 4 bases, J shed 0 bases, and the junction held 7 bases outside the gene matches. The CDR3 here is CASSGRTSGSSYEQYF. The CDR3 region has the DNA TGCGCCAGCAGCGGCCGGACTAGCGGAAGCTCCTACGAGCAGTACTTC.

The chain employs TRBV6-1 and TRBJ2-3; D gene ambiguous. The ends were cut back, 6 bases at V and 6 bases at J, with 10 bases in the middle. The CDR3 is 12 residues long. Germline V gene sequence: CDR1 MNHNS, CDR2 SASEGT. The CDR3 reads CASRTFTDTQYF. The CDR3 DNA sequence: TGTGCCAGCAGAACATTCACCGATACGCAGTATTTT.

Details on this clonotype: This may arise from a read error, as a much more abundant clone is one base away. The chain carries TRBV15 and TRBJ1-2, with TRBD1 matching 7 bases. Germline loops: CDR1 LNHNV, CDR2 YYDKDF (reference sequence). The CDR3 is 14 amino acids. Here the CDR3 DNA reads TGTGCCACCACCCGACAGGGATCTGGCTATGGCTTCACCTTC. This translates into CATTRQGSGYGFTF.

This clonotype was found once. This may be a read error, as it is one base from a much larger clone. This rearrangement joins TRBV15 to TRBJ2-3, with D perhaps TRBD2 (6 bases). The germline CDR1 and CDR2 sequences are LNHNV and YYDKDF (reference sequence). The V end was cut by 1 base, the J end by 0 bases, with 14 bases between. The CDR3 spans 17 residues. The CDR3 coding sequence is TGTGCCACCAGCAGAGGACAAGCGGGTTTTAGCACAGATACGCAGTATTTT. As protein: CATSRGQAGFSTDTQYF.

The J gene is TRBJ2-7, the V gene TRBV10-3; 8 bases are a match to TRBD2. V lost 10 bases, J lost 7 bases, and 15 bases stayed unmatched. CDR3 length: 14 amino acids. Germline-derived CDR1 and CDR2 are ENHRY and SYGVKD. The CDR3 here is CATRRGAGVAEQYF. The CDR3 nucleotides read TGTGCCACCCGGCGGGGGGCGGGAGTGGCGGAGCAGTACTTC.

In its sample, this clonotype was seen many times. The chain uses TRBV20-1 and TRBJ1-5; 10 positions agree with TRBD1. The CDR3 length is 15 residues. The trim removed 7 bases at V and 7 bases at J, leaving 13 bases unmatched. Germline loops: CDR1 DFQATT, CDR2 SNEGSKA (reference sequence). CDR3 DNA sequence: TGCAGTGTTAACCCCGGGACAGGGGTTGTCCAGCCCCAGCATTTT. Protein product: CSVNPGTGVVQPQHF.

A single count supports this clonotype. No conserved phenylalanine or tryptophan is present at the end of the CDR3, so a read error is the likely explanation. The chain recombines TRBV15 with TRBJ1-2; 7 bases agree with TRBD1. From germline, CDR1 is LNHNV and CDR2 YYDKDF (reference sequence). This CDR3 comprises 14 residues. V trimming: 0 bases; J trimming: 3 bases; junction bases outside the gene matches: 1. Here the CDR3 reads CATSREGTDYGYTL. The DNA for the CDR3 is TGTGCCACCAGCAGAGAGGGGACAGACTATGGCTACACCCTC.

On this clonotype itself: At one end the junction does not follow the germline gene, possibly because of a read error. The chain combines TRBV20-1 with TRBJ1-5, with D unclear. This CDR3 region has 12 residues. Germline V CDR1 and CDR2: DFQATT, SNEGSKA (reference sequence). Here the CDR3 reads CSAIDGNHPQHF. The CDR3 DNA sequence: TGCAGTGCAATAGACGGGAATCACCCCCAGCATTTT.

About this clonotype: Compared with germline, one end of the junction differs, possibly owing to a read error. The chain links TRBV6-6 to TRBJ1-1; possibly TRBD1 for D (6 bases). Per germline, CDR1 MNHNY and CDR2 SVGAGI (reference sequence). CDR3 length: 14 residues. The CDR3 DNA reads as TGTGCCATCAGTGGGGGCAGGGAGCTTACTGAAGCTTTCTTT. It codes for CAISGGRELTEAFF.

Remarks on this clonotype: A much larger clone sits a single nucleotide away, making a read error possible. The genes are TRBV6-2 or TRBV6-3 and TRBJ2-1, with D possibly TRBD1 on 5 matching bases. This CDR3 contains 14 residues. Germline CDR1 is MNHEY and CDR2 is SVGEGT. V shed 6 bases and J shed 3 bases, with 12 bases lying between them. CDR3 nucleotides: TGTGCCAGCAGATTCCAGGACAACTACAATGAGCAGTTCTTC. It translates to CASRFQDNYNEQFF.

In this sample, this clonotype turned up many times. J is TRBJ1-2 and V is TRBV27; 9 bases fit TRBD1. The V gene's germline CDR1 is MNHEY and CDR2 SMNVEV (reference sequence). The CDR3 runs 15 residues. After removal of 5 bases from V and 7 bases from J, the junction contained 11 bases not matched to a gene. The CDR3: CASSAYQGQGGGYTF. The CDR3 DNA is TGTGCCAGCAGTGCCTACCAGGGACAGGGTGGTGGCTACACCTTC.

This clonotype has only a few counts. The chain is built from TRBV7-9 and TRBJ2-3; 12 nucleotides align to TRBD2. Germline values: CDR1 SEHNR, CDR2 FQNEAQ (reference sequence). CDR3 size: 18 residues. J lost 0 bases, V lost 4 bases, and 8 bases had no gene match. The CDR3, as DNA: TGTGCCAGCAGCTCCACCTGGACTAGCGGGACTAGCACAGATACGCAGTATTTT. It yields the protein CASSSTWTSGTSTDTQYF.

In this sample, this clonotype turned up a few times. The chain links TRBV18 to TRBJ1-5, with D hard to call. Germline values: CDR1 KGHSH, CDR2 LQKENI. V was shortened by 2 bases and J by 8 bases, with 13 bases between the two germline ends. This CDR3 has 14 amino acids. The CDR3 loop reads CASSPRSGAEPQHF. CDR3 nucleotides: TGTGCCAGCTCACCAAGGTCAGGCGCCGAGCCCCAGCATTTT.

The CDR3 spells CASSPPDEQFF. The DNA for the CDR3 is TGTGCCAGCAGTCCCCCCGATGAGCAGTTCTTC. This rearrangement joins TRBV7-9 to TRBJ2-1; D is unresolved. Trimming stripped 6 bases from V and 8 bases from J, with 8 bases between. The CDR3 has 11 amino acids. Germline CDR1 is SEHNR and CDR2 is FQNEAQ (reference sequence).

In its sample, this clonotype was seen many times. The chain employs TRBV4-2 and TRBJ1-1, with unresolved D. Trimming removed 7 bases from V and 7 bases from J, with 10 bases in between. This CDR3 is built from 11 residues. Per the germline V gene, CDR1 is LGHNA and CDR2 is YNFKEQ. As DNA, the CDR3 is TGTGCCAGCAACCGTCGGGGTGAAGCTTTCTTT. Protein product: CASNRRGEAFF.

This clonotype was picked up a small number of times. The V gene is TRBV28, the J gene TRBJ2-2; D tentatively reads TRBD1 or TRBD2 (5 bases each). The V gene lost 3 bases and the J gene lost 11 bases, with 22 bases spanning the gap. The germline V gene encodes CDR1 MDHEN and CDR2 SYDVKM. The CDR3 consists of 16 residues. The CDR3 region has the DNA TGTGCCAGCAGTTTGGGGACCCTGACACCCCGGGGTGAGCTGTTTTTT. This sequence encodes CASSLGTLTPRGELFF.

This clonotype was seen a handful of times. V is TRBV24-1 and J is TRBJ2-1; a possible D gene is TRBD1 (5 bases). The germline V gene encodes CDR1 KGHDR and CDR2 SFDVKD. V was pared by 0 bases and J by 4 bases, with 9 bases between. There are 15 residues in the CDR3. The chain's CDR3 is CATSDLNRPYNEQFF. CDR3 DNA sequence: TGTGCCACCAGTGATTTGAACAGGCCATACAATGAGCAGTTCTTC.

The V call is TRBV6-6, the J call TRBJ2-5; 8 bases line up with TRBD1. The CDR3 is 15 residues long. In germline, CDR1 is MNHNY, CDR2 SVGAGI (reference sequence). J was trimmed by 2 bases and V by 6 bases; bases with no gene match: 8. The CDR3 is CASSSLQGVQETQYF. As DNA, the CDR3 is TGTGCCAGCAGCTCCTTACAGGGGGTTCAAGAGACCCAGTACTTC.

Points on this clonotype: A much larger clone lies a single base off, so this may be a read error. The chain links TRBV20-1 to TRBJ2-7, with 12 bases aligning to TRBD2. After removal of 4 bases from V and 7 bases from J, the junction contained 14 bases not matched to a gene. Germline CDR1 is DFQATT and CDR2 is SNEGSKA (reference sequence). This CDR3 comprises 16 residues. CDR3 nucleotide sequence: TGCAGTGCTACCGACCCCGGGACTAGCGGGTTAGGTGAGCAGTACTTC. This encodes CSATDPGTSGLGEQYF.

This clonotype was found a few times. The J gene is TRBJ2-3, the V gene TRBV14; D uncertain. This CDR3 region has 14 residues. V lost 1 base and J 1 base, leaving 6 bases between the germline ends. Germline CDR1 is SGHDN and CDR2 is FVKESK. The CDR3 coding sequence is TGTGCCAGCAGCCAAGTCGGAGGCACAGATACGCAGTATTTT. Its translation: CASSQVGGTDTQYF.

This clonotype was detected only a few times. V gene TRBV20-1 combines with J gene TRBJ2-5; D is possibly TRBD2 (5 bases). The ends were cut back, 3 bases at V and 2 bases at J, with 16 bases in the middle. From germline, CDR1 is DFQATT and CDR2 SNEGSKA (reference sequence). This CDR3 contains 15 residues. The CDR3 loop is CSASVVERTQETQYF. The CDR3 nucleotides read TGCAGTGCTAGTGTCGTTGAGAGGACTCAAGAGACCCAGTACTTC.

This clonotype has more than one count but fewer than ten. The chain links TRBV7-2 to TRBJ1-2; D ambiguous. CDR3 size: 13 residues. The V gene lost 5 bases and the J gene lost 6 bases, with 13 bases spanning the gap. The germline V gene encodes CDR1 SGHTA and CDR2 FQGNSA. This CDR3 reads CASSPLNPNGYTF. CDR3 coding DNA: TGTGCCAGCAGCCCGCTAAACCCGAATGGCTACACCTTC.

This clonotype was counted once. Being one base from a much bigger clone, this may be a read error. The gene calls are TRBV6-5 and TRBJ2-1; D unresolved. This CDR3 contains 13 residues. Germline lookup yields CDR1 MNHEY and CDR2 SVGAGI. In DNA, the CDR3 is TGTGTCAGCAGTTACGCACTGTACAATGAGCAGTTCTTC. It codes for CVSSYALYNEQFF.

This chain joins TRBV19 and TRBJ2-1; perhaps TRBD2 as D (6 bases). V dropped 3 bases and J dropped 8 bases, with 17 bases sitting between them. Germline V gene data show CDR1 as LNHDA and CDR2 as SQIVND (reference sequence). The CDR3 spans 15 residues. CDR3 DNA: TGTGCCAGTAGTATGACGCGGGACCCAGGTTATGAGCAGTTCTTC. Its protein is CASSMTRDPGYEQFF.

Only a few counts were recorded for this clonotype. CDR3 amino acids: CASSQVGGKRTSEQFF. The CDR3 DNA is TGCGCCAGCAGCCAAGTTGGGGGGAAACGGACCAGTGAGCAGTTCTTC. This sequence joins TRBV4-3 and TRBJ2-1, with D maybe TRBD2 (6 bases). This CDR3 spans 16 amino acids. The V gene's germline CDR1 is LGHNA and CDR2 YSLEER. The V end lost 1 base, the J end lost 9 bases, and 19 bases lay between the germline ends.

This clonotype has a handful of counts. The chain links TRBV27 to TRBJ2-7; maybe TRBD2 (6 bases). The CDR3 is 12 amino acids. From germline, CDR1 is MNHEY and CDR2 SMNVEV (reference sequence). V was shortened by 1 base and J by 6 bases, with 7 bases between the two germline ends. This CDR3 reads CASSLWRGEQYF. The CDR3 DNA is TGTGCCAGCAGTTTATGGAGGGGCGAGCAGTACTTC.

This clonotype has only one observation. This may be a read error: a much more frequent sequence differs by one nucleotide. CDR3 in DNA: TGTGCCAGCAGTTGGGGGCCCGGCTCCTACAATGAGCAGTTCTTC. Amino acids: CASSWGPGSYNEQFF. The chain joins TRBV27 to TRBJ2-1, with D possibly being TRBD1 (6 bases). This CDR3 contains 15 residues. From germline, CDR1 is MNHEY and CDR2 SMNVEV (reference sequence). Trimming stripped 4 bases from V and 0 bases from J, with 10 bases between.

The V gene is TRBV7-2, the J gene TRBJ1-5; D gene unclear. V lost 3 bases, J lost 11 bases, and 14 bases lay in between. Germline CDR1 and CDR2: SGHTA and FQGNSA. This CDR3 contains 13 residues. This chain's CDR3 is CASSFDTRSAQHF. DNA for the CDR3: TGTGCCAGCAGCTTTGACACGAGATCGGCCCAGCATTTT.